Listed below are T cell receptor beta chains from one sample, sequenced in a study of blood T cells in healthy people across ages. One entry per CDR3 protein, called by TCRdb with MiXCR from the 5' RACE reads. The table has over 950,000 distinct CDR3 sequences, 35% to 45% seen once. The sample was blood. These receptors were taken from a man younger than 35 in good health. CDR3s include the opening cysteine and the closing phenylalanine or tryptophan. The D gene is left open where the match is weak. Clone size is given for some rows only: seen once, a few or many times, or a class if the clone is expanded.

>TRBV7-9|TRBJ1-4|-|-
CASSLVGPTNEKLFF
TGTGCCAGCAGCTTAGTTGGTCCGACTAATGAAAAACTGTTTTTT
>TRBV5-1|TRBJ2-1|-|-
CASRRVADSYNEQFF
TGCGCCAGCCGCCGGGTCGCCGACTCCTACAATGAGCAGTTCTTC
>TRBV20-1|TRBJ1-2|few|-
CSATTVDYGYTF
TGCAGTGCCACGACGGTCGACTATGGCTACACCTTC
>TRBV4-1|TRBJ1-5|-|-
CASSQDLLRDASSNQPQHF
TGCGCCAGCAGCCAAGATCTGCTGCGGGATGCGAGTAGCAATCAGCCCCAGCATTTT
>TRBV20-1|TRBJ2-3|few|-
CSASPRDPDTQYF
TGCAGTGCTAGTCCTAGAGACCCAGATACGCAGTATTTT
>TRBV6-2/TRBV6-3|TRBJ1-4|-|TRBD1
CASSNGQGTQHEKLFF
TGTGCCAGCAGTAACGGACAGGGAACCCAGCATGAAAAACTGTTTTTT
>TRBV7-8|TRBJ2-7|few|-
CASSQSRQDYYNEQYF
TGTGCCAGCAGCCAGTCTCGACAGGACTACTACAATGAGCAGTACTTC
>TRBV5-1|TRBJ1-1|-|TRBD1
CASSLVPGGIGSEAFF
TGCGCCAGCAGCTTGGTGCCAGGGGGTATAGGGTCTGAAGCTTTCTTT
>TRBV20-1|TRBJ2-4|-|TRBD2
CSASMGLVVEQYF
TGCAGTGCTAGTATGGGACTAGTGGTTGAGCAGTACTTC
>TRBV12-3/TRBV12-4|TRBJ1-1|-|TRBD1
CASSNDRGGSYTEAFF
TGTGCCAGCAGCAACGACAGGGGAGGGAGTTACACTGAAGCTTTCTTT
>TRBV6-1|TRBJ1-5|few|-
CASSTRNSNQPQHF
TGTGCCAGCAGTACGAGAAATAGCAATCAGCCCCAGCATTTT
>TRBV7-2|TRBJ2-5|-|-
CASSSGRVKETQYF
TGTGCCAGCAGCTCTGGTCGGGTAAAAGAGACCCAGTACTTC
>TRBV7-2|TRBJ1-3|-|TRBD1
CASSLRQGLSGNTIYF
TGTGCCAGCAGCTTGAGACAGGGCCTTTCTGGAAACACCATATATTTT
>TRBV6-2/TRBV6-3|TRBJ2-2|few|TRBD1
CASSSGTGDTGELFF
TGTGCCAGCAGTTCCGGGACAGGGGACACCGGGGAGCTGTTTTTT
>TRBV10-3|TRBJ1-1|-|TRBD1
CAISTGQGIAEAFF
TGTGCCATCTCTACGGGACAGGGAATAGCTGAAGCTTTCTTT
>TRBV5-1|TRBJ2-5|few|-
CASSLSAKAETQYF
TGCGCCAGCAGCTTGTCGGCCAAAGCGGAGACCCAGTACTTC
>TRBV5-1|TRBJ2-5|once|-
CASSLTGGETRYF
TGCGCCAGCAGCTTGACAGGCGGAGAGACCCGGTACTTC
>TRBV5-1|TRBJ2-5|-|-
CASSPGLLRDNEQYF
TGCGCCAGCAGTCCGGGACTCTTAAGAGACAATGAGCAGTACTTC
>TRBV5-1|TRBJ1-6|-|-
CASGDGLSSYNSPLHF
TGCGCCAGCGGCGACGGATTGAGCTCCTATAATTCACCCCTCCACTTT
>TRBV3-1|TRBJ2-1|-|TRBD1
CASSQNRGKGSHNEQFF
TGTGCCAGCAGCCAGAACAGGGGAAAAGGTTCTCACAATGAGCAGTTCTTC
>TRBV20-1|TRBJ2-1|few|TRBD1
CSARDLHRGINEQFF
TGCAGTGCTAGAGATCTCCACAGGGGCATCAATGAGCAGTTCTTC
>TRBV20-1|TRBJ1-4|-|-
CSARVPGPVWFF
TGCAGTGCTAGGGTCCCCGGCCCCGTCTGGTTTTTT
>TRBV12-3/TRBV12-4|TRBJ1-1|-|-
CASSRAGMNTEAFF
TGTGCCAGCAGTAGGGCCGGGATGAACACTGAAGCTTTCTTT
>TRBV10-3|TRBJ2-7|-|-
CAISDNYSYEQYF
TGTGCCATCAGTGACAACTACTCCTACGAGCAGTACTTC
>TRBV30|TRBJ1-5|few|-
CAWSHGQSSNQPQHF
TGTGCCTGGAGCCATGGACAGAGTAGCAATCAGCCCCAGCATTTT
>TRBV20-1|TRBJ1-2|few|-
CSARDLVRGNNYGYTF
TGCAGTGCTAGAGATCTAGTACGCGGCAACAACTATGGCTACACCTTC
>TRBV4-3|TRBJ1-4|few|-
CASSQDIGQREKLFF
TGCGCCAGCAGCCAAGATATAGGACAACGTGAAAAACTGTTTTTT
>TRBV20-1|TRBJ1-4|few|TRBD1
CSARDGQGYEKLFF
TGCAGTGCTAGAGATGGACAGGGGTATGAAAAACTGTTTTTT
>TRBV6-1|TRBJ2-1|-|-
CASNLGGNEQFF
TGTGCCAGCAATCTGGGGGGCAATGAGCAGTTCTTC
>TRBV4-2|TRBJ1-1|-|TRBD1
CASSPPGQENTEAFF
TGTGCCAGCAGCCCTCCGGGACAGGAGAACACTGAAGCTTTCTTT
>TRBV6-1|TRBJ1-4|few|-
CASSEVWSGDEKLFF
TGTGCCAGCAGTGAAGTCTGGTCGGGAGACGAAAAACTGTTTTTT
>TRBV20-1|TRBJ2-5|-|-
CSALGLTQGEQYF
TGCAGTGCTCTCGGGCTAACGCAGGGTGAGCAGTACTTC
>TRBV5-6|TRBJ1-6|-|-
CASRLGRNSPLHF
TGTGCCAGCAGGCTAGGCAGAAATTCACCCCTCCACTTT
>TRBV20-1|TRBJ1-5|once|TRBD1
CSAGDRDRGEGQPQHF
TGCAGTGCTGGAGATCGGGACAGGGGGGAGGGACAGCCCCAGCATTTT
>TRBV12-3/TRBV12-4|TRBJ1-2|many|-
CASSLGAGNYGYTF
TGTGCCAGCAGTTTAGGGGCAGGGAACTATGGCTACACCTTC
>TRBV3-1|TRBJ2-3|-|-
CASSQDWNTDTQYF
TGTGCCAGCAGCCAAGATTGGAACACAGATACGCAGTATTTT
>TRBV9|TRBJ1-2|-|TRBD1
CASSARQGPFVGYTF
TGTGCCAGCAGCGCAAGACAGGGGCCATTTGTGGGCTACACCTTC
>TRBV5-1|TRBJ2-3|-|TRBD2
CASSFGQRGGEDTQYF
TGCGCCAGCAGCTTCGGGCAGCGGGGGGGTGAAGATACGCAGTATTTT
>TRBV20-1|TRBJ2-1|-|TRBD1
CSASAGTGNLNEQFF
TGCAGTGCTAGCGCCGGGACAGGGAACCTTAATGAGCAGTTCTTC
>TRBV4-2|TRBJ1-4|few|TRBD1
CASSQSPGQSDEKLFF
TGTGCCAGCAGCCAATCCCCGGGACAGTCAGATGAAAAACTGTTTTTT
>TRBV3-1|TRBJ2-3|few|-
CASSQGGRTTQYF
TGTGCCAGCAGCCAAGGTGGGAGGACTACGCAGTATTTT
>TRBV5-1|TRBJ1-1|few|TRBD1
CASFPGTGGPEDTEAFF
TGCGCCTCGTTTCCCGGGACAGGGGGCCCGGAGGACACTGAAGCTTTCTTT
>TRBV4-3|TRBJ2-5|-|-
CASSQEQGVETQYF
TGCGCCAGCAGCCAAGAACAGGGTGTGGAGACCCAGTACTTC
>TRBV2|TRBJ1-2|-|-
CASSRSDLGYGYTF
TGTGCCAGCAGTCGCTCGGACTTGGGCTATGGCTACACCTTC
>TRBV3-1|TRBJ2-1|once|-
CASSQDQDSSYNEQFF
TGTGCCAGCAGCCAAGATCAGGATAGCTCCTACAATGAGCAGTTCTTC
>TRBV14|TRBJ1-2|-|-
CASSQDRIWSGYTF
TGTGCCAGCAGCCAAGATCGGATTTGGAGTGGCTACACCTTC
>TRBV7-8|TRBJ1-2|-|-
CASSTGQNPHYYGYTF
TGTGCCAGCAGCACCGGACAGAATCCCCACTACTATGGCTACACCTTC
>TRBV7-2|TRBJ2-3|-|-
CACSFLTDTQYF
TGTGCCTGCAGCTTCCTCACAGATACGCAGTATTTT
>TRBV6-2/TRBV6-3|TRBJ2-5|-|TRBD1
CASSDRGHYNEQYF
TGTGCCAGCAGCGACAGGGGGCATTACAATGAGCAGTACTTC
>TRBV14|TRBJ2-7|once|-
CASSQGAGSWSYEQYF
TGTGCCAGCAGCCAAGGGGCAGGCTCGTGGTCCTACGAGCAGTACTTC
>TRBV6-6|TRBJ2-5|-|-
CASSISLPQETQYF
TGTGCCAGCAGTATTTCTCTACCCCAAGAGACCCAGTACTTC
>TRBV6-5|TRBJ1-1|-|-
CASRAKSTAGNTEAFF
TGTGCCAGCAGGGCCAAGTCGACAGCAGGGAACACTGAAGCTTTCTTT
>TRBV6-2/TRBV6-3|TRBJ1-6|-|-
CASSYSKLAGVGSPPHF
TGTGCCAGCAGTTACTCGAAACTCGCTGGGGTAGGTTCACCCCCCCACTTT
>TRBV29-1|TRBJ2-5|few|-
CSVDPVPGQSETQYF
TGCAGCGTCGACCCCGTCCCTGGGCAATCGGAGACCCAGTACTTC
>TRBV2|TRBJ2-3|-|-
CASSRDITLTDTQYF
TGTGCCAGCAGTCGGGACATCACCCTCACAGATACGCAGTATTTT
>TRBV5-1|TRBJ2-6|-|-
CASSSAVSSGANVLTF
TGCGCCAGCAGCTCCGCGGTCTCCTCTGGGGCCAACGTCCTGACTTTC
>TRBV12-3/TRBV12-4|TRBJ1-6|few|-
CASSILRSPLHF
TGTGCCAGCAGTATATTGCGTTCACCCCTCCACTTT
>TRBV5-1|TRBJ1-1|-|-
CASSFSGGGEAFF
TGCGCCAGCAGCTTCTCCGGGGGGGGTGAAGCTTTCTTT
>TRBV20-1|TRBJ2-4|few|TRBD1
CSALHGQGLAKNIQYF
TGCAGTGCCCTACACGGACAGGGACTAGCCAAAAACATTCAGTACTTC
>TRBV7-2|TRBJ1-1|-|-
CASSLVFEAFF
TGTGCCAGCAGCTTAGTGTTTGAAGCTTTCTTT